The 11 T cell receptor beta chains listed next were all sequenced from one sample in a study of shared clonotypes between healthy human individuals. Terminally differentiated effector memory CD45RA+ cells were excluded by CCR7 positive selection of CD45RO-negative cells. Clones were read by immunoSEQ multiplex PCR, and TCRdb kept only the in-frame ones, dropping some. The sample carries about 700,000 clones, about 90% recorded once. Sequenced sample: naive CD8+ T cells sorted from blood. These receptors were obtained from a man aged 30 to 39 in good health.

The chain employs TRBV19 and TRBJ2-7; TRBD1 agrees at 7 bases. V was pared by 3 bases and J by 6 bases, with 5 bases of the junction left unmatched. In germline, CDR1 is LNHDA, CDR2 SQIVND (reference sequence). The CDR3 runs to 13 residues. The CDR3 DNA reads TGTGCCAGTAGTATTGGGACAGCATCCGAGCAGTACTTC. As protein: CASSIGTASEQYF. The complete variable domain, with remaining parts taken from reference TRBV19 and TRBJ2-7, reads DGGITQSPKYLFRKEGQNVTLSCEQNLNHDAMYWYRQDPGQGLRLIYYSQIVNDFQKGDIAEGYSVSREKKESFPLTVTSAQKNPTAFYLCASSIGTASEQYFGPGTRLTVT.

The genes are TRBV30 and TRBJ2-7; D is undetermined. Looked up from germline, CDR1 is GTSNPN and CDR2 is SVGIG (reference sequence). V was cut by 1 base and J by 0 bases, with 7 bases left in between. This CDR3 has 13 amino acids. The CDR3 coding sequence is TGTGCCTGGAGTGGCTATAACTCCTACGAGCAGTACTTC. It is translated as CAWSGYNSYEQYF.

The CDR3 region has the DNA TGTGCCACCAGCAGAGATCTGGGGCTAGGTAGTAGCGGAGGGGTCCAAGAGACCCAGTACTTC. It translates to CATSRDLGLGSSGGVQETQYF. The rearrangement links TRBV15 to TRBJ2-5, with D possibly being TRBD2 (6 bases). The CDR3 has 21 residues. Germline values: CDR1 LNHNV, CDR2 YYDKDF (reference sequence). The ends were cut back, 0 bases at V and 1 base at J, with 27 bases in the middle.

CDR3 protein: CASGLAGALSSNTGELFF. CDR3 nucleotides: TGTGCCAGCGGACTAGCGGGAGCCTTAAGTTCGAACACCGGGGAGCTGTTTTTT. The V and J genes are TRBV2 and TRBJ2-2; 13 nucleotides align to TRBD2. V gave up 8 bases and J gave up 0 bases; unmatched junction bases: 9. The CDR3 totals 18 residues. Germline V gene sequence: CDR1 SNHLY, CDR2 FYNNEI.

This clone was recorded only once. The same CDR3 is also encoded by other DNA sequences in this sample. V gene TRBV27 combines with J gene TRBJ1-1; no reliable D call. The germline CDR1 and CDR2 sequences are MNHEY and SMNVEV (reference sequence). V was pared by 0 bases and J by 1 base, with 3 bases between. CDR3 length equals 13 residues. The CDR3 spells CASSLSRNTEAFF. The CDR3 DNA follows: TGTGCCAGCAGTTTATCGAGGAACACTGAAGCTTTCTTT.

The V gene is TRBV5-1, the J gene TRBJ2-7, with TRBD1 matching 7 bases. Germline values: CDR1 SGHRS, CDR2 YFSETQ. This CDR3 is built from 15 residues. The ends lost 1 base at V and 2 bases at J; junction bases unmatched: 6. The DNA for the CDR3 is TGCGCCAGCAGCTTGAGTCGACAGGGTCCCTACGAGCAGTACTTC. As protein: CASSLSRQGPYEQYF.

The gene calls are TRBV9 and TRBJ2-1, with a weak D call TRBD2 (6 bases). Trimming removed 0 bases from V and 10 bases from J, with 8 bases in between. Germline V gives CDR1 SGDLS, CDR2 YYNGEE. The CDR3 is 12 amino acids. For the CDR3, the DNA is TGTGCCAGCAGCGTAGACCGGGAGGAGCAGTTCTTC. Translation gives CASSVDREEQFF.

The gene calls are TRBV2 and TRBJ2-7; 8 bases agree with TRBD2. CDR3 length: 16 amino acids. V gave up 8 bases and J gave up 2 bases; unmatched junction bases: 14. CDR1 is SNHLY, CDR2 FYNNEI, per germline. This CDR3 reads CASLGNQPGGAYEQYF. CDR3 coding DNA: TGTGCCAGCCTCGGGAACCAGCCGGGAGGGGCCTACGAGCAGTACTTC. The variable domain in full, with the rest retrieved from reference TRBV2 and TRBJ2-7, is EPEVTQTPSHQVTQMGQEVILRCVPISNHLYFYWYRQILGQKVEFLVSFYNNEISEKSEIFDDQFSVERPDGSNFTLKIRSTKLEDSAMYFCASLGNQPGGAYEQYFGPGTRLTVT.

About this clone: The DNA is omitted, as the CDR3 cannot be located on it reliably, and the CDR3 follows TCRdb's listing. This chain connects TRBV6-1 to TRBJ2-2; the table's D call of TRBD2 was not tested on the DNA. Including both end residues, the CDR3 is 15 amino acids long. Germline V gene data show CDR1 as MNHNS and CDR2 as SASEGT. The CDR3 protein is CASRLSWELNGELFF.

This clone has just one count. V usage is TRBV7-3 and J usage is TRBJ2-7, with 10 bases that match TRBD2. The trim removed 2 bases at V and 4 bases at J, leaving 8 bases unmatched. The CDR3 has 16 amino acids. Germline lookup yields CDR1 SGHTA and CDR2 FQGTGA. The DNA for the CDR3 is TGTGCCAGCAGCTTAGTTGGTGGTAGCGGGAGGTACGAGCAGTACTTC. Translating it yields CASSLVGGSGRYEQYF.

Notes on this clone: Additional DNA sequences in this sample encode the identical CDR3. The CDR3 coding sequence is TGTGCCAGCAGTTTATCGGCGGGCTCCTACGAGCAGTACTTC. This sequence encodes CASSLSAGSYEQYF. This chain joins TRBV27 and TRBJ2-7; D possibly corresponds to TRBD2 (5 bases). CDR1 is MNHEY and CDR2 is SMNVEV in the germline V gene (reference sequence). Trimming left V 0 bases short and J 0 bases short, with 6 bases between. The CDR3 consists of 14 residues.